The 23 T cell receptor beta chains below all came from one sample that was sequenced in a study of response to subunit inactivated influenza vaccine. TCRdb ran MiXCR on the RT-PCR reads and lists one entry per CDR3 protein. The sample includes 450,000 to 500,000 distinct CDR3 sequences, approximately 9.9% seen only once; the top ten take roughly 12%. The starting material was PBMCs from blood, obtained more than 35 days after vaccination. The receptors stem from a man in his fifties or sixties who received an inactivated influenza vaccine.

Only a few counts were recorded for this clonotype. CDR3 sequence reads: CASTPAPGYGYTF. The CDR3 coding sequence is TGTGCCAGCACCCCAGCCCCCGGCTATGGCTACACCTTC. This rearrangement joins TRBV7-2 to TRBJ1-2; D gene uncertain. The germline CDR1 and CDR2 sequences are SGHTA and FQGNSA. V was shortened by 7 bases and J by 4 bases, with 13 bases between the two germline ends. The CDR3 is made up of 13 amino acids.

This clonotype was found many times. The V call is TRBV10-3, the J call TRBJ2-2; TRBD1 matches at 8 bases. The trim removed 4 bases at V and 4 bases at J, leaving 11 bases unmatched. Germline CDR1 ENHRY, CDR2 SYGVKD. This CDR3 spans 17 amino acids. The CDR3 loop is CAISGTGQARGTGELFF. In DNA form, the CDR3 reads TGTGCCATCAGTGGGACGGGACAGGCAAGAGGCACCGGGGAGCTGTTTTTT.

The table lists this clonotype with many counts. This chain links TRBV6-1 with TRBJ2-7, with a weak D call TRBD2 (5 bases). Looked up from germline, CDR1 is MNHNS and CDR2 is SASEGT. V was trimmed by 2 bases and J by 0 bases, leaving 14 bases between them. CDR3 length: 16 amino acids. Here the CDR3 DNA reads TGTGCCAGCAGTGAACCCAGGACTGAACACTCCTACGAGCAGTACTTC. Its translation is CASSEPRTEHSYEQYF.

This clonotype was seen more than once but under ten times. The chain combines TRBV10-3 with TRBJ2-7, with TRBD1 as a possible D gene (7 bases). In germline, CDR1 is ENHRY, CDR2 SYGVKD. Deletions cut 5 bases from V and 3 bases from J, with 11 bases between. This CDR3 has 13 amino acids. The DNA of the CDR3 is TGTGCCATCAGTCAGGGGGGCGGCTACGAGCAGTACTTC. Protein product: CAISQGGGYEQYF.

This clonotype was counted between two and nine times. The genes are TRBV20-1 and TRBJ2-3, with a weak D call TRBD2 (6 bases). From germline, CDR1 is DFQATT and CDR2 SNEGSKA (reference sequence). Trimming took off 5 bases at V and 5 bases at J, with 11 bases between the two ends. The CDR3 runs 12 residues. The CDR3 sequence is CSAERELDTQYF. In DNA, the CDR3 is TGCAGTGCTGAACGGGAGCTAGATACGCAGTATTTT.

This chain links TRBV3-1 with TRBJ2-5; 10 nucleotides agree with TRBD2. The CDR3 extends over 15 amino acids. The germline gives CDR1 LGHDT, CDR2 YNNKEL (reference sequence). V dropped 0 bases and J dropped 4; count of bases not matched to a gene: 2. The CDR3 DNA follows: TGTGCCAGCAGCCAAGAGTTAGCGGGGGGAGAGACCCAGTACTTC. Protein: CASSQELAGGETQYF.

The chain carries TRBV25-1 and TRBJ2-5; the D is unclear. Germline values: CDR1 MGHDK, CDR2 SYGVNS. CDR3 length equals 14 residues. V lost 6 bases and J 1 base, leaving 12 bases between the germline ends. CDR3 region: CASSKGGFQETQYF. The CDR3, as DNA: TGTGCCAGCAGCAAAGGCGGATTCCAAGAGACCCAGTACTTC. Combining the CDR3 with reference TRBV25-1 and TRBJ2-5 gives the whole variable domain EADIYQTPRYLVIGTGKKITLECSQTMGHDKMYWYQQDPGMELHLIHYSYGVNSTEKGDLSSESTVSRIRTEHFPLTLESARPSHTSQYLCASSKGGFQETQYFGPGTRLLVL.

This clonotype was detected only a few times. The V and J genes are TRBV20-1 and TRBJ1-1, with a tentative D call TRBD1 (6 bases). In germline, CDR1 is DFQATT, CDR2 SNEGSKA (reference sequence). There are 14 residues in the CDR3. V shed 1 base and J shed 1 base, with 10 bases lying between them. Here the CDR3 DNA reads TGCAGTGCTAGAGGGGGGACAAGGAACACTGAAGCTTTCTTT. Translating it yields CSARGGTRNTEAFF.

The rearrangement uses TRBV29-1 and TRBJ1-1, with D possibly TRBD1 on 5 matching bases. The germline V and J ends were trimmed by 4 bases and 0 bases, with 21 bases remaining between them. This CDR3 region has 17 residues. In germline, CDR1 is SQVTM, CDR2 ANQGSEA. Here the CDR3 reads CSVAFTPGGRMNTEAFF. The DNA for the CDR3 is TGCAGCGTTGCGTTCACACCTGGGGGGAGAATGAACACTGAAGCTTTCTTT.

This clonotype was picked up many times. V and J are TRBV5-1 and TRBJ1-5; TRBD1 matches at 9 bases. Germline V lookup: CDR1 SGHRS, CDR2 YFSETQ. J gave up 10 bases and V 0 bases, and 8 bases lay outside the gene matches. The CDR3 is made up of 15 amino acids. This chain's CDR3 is CASSLGPRDRDPQHF. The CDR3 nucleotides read TGCGCCAGCAGCTTGGGCCCTCGGGACAGGGACCCCCAGCATTTT.

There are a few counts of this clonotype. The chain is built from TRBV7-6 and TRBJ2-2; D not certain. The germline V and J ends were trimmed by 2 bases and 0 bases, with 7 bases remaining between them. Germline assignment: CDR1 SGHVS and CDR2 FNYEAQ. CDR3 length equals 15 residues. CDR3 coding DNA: TGTGCCAGCAGCTTACAGGCAACGAACACCGGGGAGCTGTTTTTT. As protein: CASSLQATNTGELFF.

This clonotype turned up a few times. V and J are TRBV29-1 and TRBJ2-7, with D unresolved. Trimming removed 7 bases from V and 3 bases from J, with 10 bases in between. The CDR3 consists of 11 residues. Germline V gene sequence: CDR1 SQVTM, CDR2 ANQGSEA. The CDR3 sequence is CSAGSYYEQYF. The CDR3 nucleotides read TGCAGCGCTGGAAGCTACTACGAGCAGTACTTC.

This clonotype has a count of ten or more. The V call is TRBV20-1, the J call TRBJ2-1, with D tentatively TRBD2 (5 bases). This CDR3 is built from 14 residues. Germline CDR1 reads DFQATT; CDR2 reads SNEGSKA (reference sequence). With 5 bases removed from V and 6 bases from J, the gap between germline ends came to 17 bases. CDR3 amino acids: CSAEEGLPPNEQFF. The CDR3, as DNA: TGCAGTGCTGAGGAAGGACTGCCCCCCAATGAGCAGTTCTTC.

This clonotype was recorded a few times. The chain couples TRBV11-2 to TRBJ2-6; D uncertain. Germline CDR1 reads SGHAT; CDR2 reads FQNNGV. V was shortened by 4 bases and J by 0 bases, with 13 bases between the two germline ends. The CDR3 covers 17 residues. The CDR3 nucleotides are TGTGCCAGCAGCTCTCTGGAGACCTTCTCTGGGGCCAACGTCCTGACTTTC. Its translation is CASSSLETFSGANVLTF.

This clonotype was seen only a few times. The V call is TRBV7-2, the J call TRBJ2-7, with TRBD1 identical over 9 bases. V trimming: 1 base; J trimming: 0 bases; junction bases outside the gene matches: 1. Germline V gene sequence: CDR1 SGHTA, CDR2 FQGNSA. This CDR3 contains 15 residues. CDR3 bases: TGTGCCAGCAGCTTAGTGGGACAGGGCTCCTACGAGCAGTACTTC. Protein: CASSLVGQGSYEQYF.

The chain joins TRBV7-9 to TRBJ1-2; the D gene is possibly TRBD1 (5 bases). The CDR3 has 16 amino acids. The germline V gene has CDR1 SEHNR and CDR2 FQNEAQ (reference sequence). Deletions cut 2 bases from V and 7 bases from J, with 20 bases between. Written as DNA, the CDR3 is TGTGCCAGCAGCTTATCCCGAGGGGATCTTTTGGGTGGCTACACCTTC. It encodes CASSLSRGDLLGGYTF.

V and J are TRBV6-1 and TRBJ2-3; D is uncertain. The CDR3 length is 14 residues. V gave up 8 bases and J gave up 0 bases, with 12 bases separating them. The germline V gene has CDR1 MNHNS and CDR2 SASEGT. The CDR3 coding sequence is TGTGCCAGCCGTACAACAGTGAGCACAGATACGCAGTATTTT. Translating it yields CASRTTVSTDTQYF.

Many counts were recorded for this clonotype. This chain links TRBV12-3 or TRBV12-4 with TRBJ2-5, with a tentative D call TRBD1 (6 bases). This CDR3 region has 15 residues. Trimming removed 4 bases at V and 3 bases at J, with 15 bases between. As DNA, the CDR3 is TGTGCCAGCAGTTCCCTAGGGGGAACGAAAGAGACCCAGTACTTC. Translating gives CASSSLGGTKETQYF.

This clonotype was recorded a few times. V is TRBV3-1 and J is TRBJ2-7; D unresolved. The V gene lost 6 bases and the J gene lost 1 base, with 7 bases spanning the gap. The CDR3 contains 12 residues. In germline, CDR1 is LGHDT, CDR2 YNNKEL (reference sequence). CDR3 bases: TGTGCCAGCAGGTCGACATCCTACGAGCAGTACTTC. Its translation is CASRSTSYEQYF.

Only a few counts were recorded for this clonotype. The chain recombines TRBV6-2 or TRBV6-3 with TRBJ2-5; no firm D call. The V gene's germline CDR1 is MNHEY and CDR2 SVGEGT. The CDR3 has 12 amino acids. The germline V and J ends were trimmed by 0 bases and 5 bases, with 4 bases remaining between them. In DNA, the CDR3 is TGTGCCAGCAGTTACTCCCACGAGACCCAGTACTTC. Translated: CASSYSHETQYF.

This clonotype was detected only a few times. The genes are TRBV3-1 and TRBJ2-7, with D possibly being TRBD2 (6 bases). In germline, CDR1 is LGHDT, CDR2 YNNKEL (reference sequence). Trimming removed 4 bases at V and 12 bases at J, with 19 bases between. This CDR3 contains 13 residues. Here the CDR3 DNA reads TGTGCCAGCAGCCCATTAGCGGCAACGCGGCGGTACTTC. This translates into CASSPLAATRRYF.

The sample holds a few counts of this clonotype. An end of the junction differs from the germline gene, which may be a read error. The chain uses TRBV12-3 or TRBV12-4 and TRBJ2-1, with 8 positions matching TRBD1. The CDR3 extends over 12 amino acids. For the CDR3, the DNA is TGTGCCAGCAGTGCCGGACAGGGCCAAAGGATCTTC. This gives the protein CASSAGQGQRIF.

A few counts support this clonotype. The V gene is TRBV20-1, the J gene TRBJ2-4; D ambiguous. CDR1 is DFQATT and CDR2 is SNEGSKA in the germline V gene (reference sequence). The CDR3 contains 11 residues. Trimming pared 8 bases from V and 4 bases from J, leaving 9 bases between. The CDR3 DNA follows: TGCAGTTTTGCTGGAAAAAACATTCAGTACTTC. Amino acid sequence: CSFAGKNIQYF.